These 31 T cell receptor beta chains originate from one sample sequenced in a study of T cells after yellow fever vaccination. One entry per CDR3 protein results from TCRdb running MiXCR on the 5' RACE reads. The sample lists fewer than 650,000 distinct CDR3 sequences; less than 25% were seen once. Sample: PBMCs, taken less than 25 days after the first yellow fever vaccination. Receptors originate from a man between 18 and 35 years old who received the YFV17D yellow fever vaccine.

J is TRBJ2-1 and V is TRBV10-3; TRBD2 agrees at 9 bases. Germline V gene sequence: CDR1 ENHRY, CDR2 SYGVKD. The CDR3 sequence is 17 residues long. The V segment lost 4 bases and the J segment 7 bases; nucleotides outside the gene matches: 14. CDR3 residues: CAISGSGGGALQNEQFF. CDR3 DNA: TGTGCCATCAGTGGATCGGGCGGGGGGGCCTTGCAGAATGAGCAGTTCTTC.

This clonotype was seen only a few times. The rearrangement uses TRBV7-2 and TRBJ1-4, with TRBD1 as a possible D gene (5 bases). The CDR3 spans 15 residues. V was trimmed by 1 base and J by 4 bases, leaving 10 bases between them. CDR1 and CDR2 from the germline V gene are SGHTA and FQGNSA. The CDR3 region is CASSLDAGYNEKLFF. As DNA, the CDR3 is TGTGCCAGCAGCTTAGACGCAGGGTATAATGAAAAACTGTTTTTT.

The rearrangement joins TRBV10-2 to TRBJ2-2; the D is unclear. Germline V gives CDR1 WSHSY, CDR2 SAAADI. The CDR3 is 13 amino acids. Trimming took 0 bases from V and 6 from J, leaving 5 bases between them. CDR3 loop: CASSESVSGELFF. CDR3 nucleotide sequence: TGCGCCAGCAGTGAGTCGGTCTCCGGGGAGCTGTTTTTT.

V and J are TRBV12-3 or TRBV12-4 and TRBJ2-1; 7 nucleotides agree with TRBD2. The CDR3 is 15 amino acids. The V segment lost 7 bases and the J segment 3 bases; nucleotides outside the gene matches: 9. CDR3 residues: CASTKLGGGYNEQFF. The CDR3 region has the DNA TGTGCCAGCACCAAATTGGGGGGGGGCTACAATGAGCAGTTCTTC.

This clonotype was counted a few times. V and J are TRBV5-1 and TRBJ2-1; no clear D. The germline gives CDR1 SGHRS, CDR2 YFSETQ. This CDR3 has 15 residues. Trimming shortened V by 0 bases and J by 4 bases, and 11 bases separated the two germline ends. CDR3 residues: CASSLAGEAYNEQFF. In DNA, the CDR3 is TGCGCCAGCAGCTTGGCCGGAGAGGCTTACAATGAGCAGTTCTTC.

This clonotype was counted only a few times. This CDR3 reads CASSRGLAGNNEQFF. DNA of the CDR3: TGTGCCAGCAGTAGGGGACTAGCGGGAAACAATGAGCAGTTCTTC. The chain couples TRBV12-3 or TRBV12-4 to TRBJ2-1; 13 bases fit TRBD2. V shed 5 bases and J 5 bases; nucleotides not matched to a gene: 3. This CDR3 is 15 amino acids long.

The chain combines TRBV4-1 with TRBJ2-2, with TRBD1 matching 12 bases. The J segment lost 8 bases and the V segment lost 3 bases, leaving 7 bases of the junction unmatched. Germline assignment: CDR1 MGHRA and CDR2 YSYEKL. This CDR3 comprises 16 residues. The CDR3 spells CASSQAGQGALGELFF. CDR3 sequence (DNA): TGCGCCAGCAGCCAGGCGGGACAGGGGGCTTTGGGGGAGCTGTTTTTT.

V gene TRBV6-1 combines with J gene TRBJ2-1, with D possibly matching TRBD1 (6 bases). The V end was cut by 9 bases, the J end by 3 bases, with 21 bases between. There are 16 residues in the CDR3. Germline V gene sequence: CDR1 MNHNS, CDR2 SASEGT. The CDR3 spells CASATQTGSGYNEQFF. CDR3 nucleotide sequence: TGTGCCAGTGCAACACAAACAGGGTCCGGCTACAATGAGCAGTTCTTC.

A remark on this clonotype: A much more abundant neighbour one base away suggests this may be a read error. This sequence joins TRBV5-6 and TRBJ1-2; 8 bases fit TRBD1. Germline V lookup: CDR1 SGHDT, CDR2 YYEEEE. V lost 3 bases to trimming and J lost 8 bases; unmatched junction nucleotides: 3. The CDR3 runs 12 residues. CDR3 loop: CASSWSGGGYTF. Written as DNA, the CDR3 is TGTGCCAGCAGCTGGTCAGGGGGCGGCTACACCTTC.

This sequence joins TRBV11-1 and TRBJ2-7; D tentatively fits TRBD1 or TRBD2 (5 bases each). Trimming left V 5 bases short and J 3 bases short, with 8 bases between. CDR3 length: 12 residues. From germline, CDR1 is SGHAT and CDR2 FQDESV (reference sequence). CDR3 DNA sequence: TGTGCCAGCAGCAGGGACGTCTACGAGCAGTACTTC. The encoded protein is CASSRDVYEQYF. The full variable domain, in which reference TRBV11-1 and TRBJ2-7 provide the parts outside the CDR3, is EAEVAQSPRYKITEKSQAVAFWCDPISGHATLYWYRQILGQGPELLVQFQDESVVDDSQLPKDRFSAERLKGVDSTLKIQPAELGDSAMYLCASSRDVYEQYFGPGTRLTVT.

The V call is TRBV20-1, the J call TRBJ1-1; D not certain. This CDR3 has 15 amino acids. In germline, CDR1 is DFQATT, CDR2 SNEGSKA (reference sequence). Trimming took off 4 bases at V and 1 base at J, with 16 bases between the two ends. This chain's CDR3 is CSAKAAVDSNTEAFF. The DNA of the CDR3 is TGCAGTGCTAAAGCGGCGGTGGACTCGAACACTGAAGCTTTCTTT.

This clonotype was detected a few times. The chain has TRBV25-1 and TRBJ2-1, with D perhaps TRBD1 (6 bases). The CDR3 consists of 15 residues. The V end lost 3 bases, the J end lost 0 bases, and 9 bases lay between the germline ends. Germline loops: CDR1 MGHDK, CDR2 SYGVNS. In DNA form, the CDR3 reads TGTGCCAGCAGTGATACCAGGGGCTCCTACAATGAGCAGTTCTTC. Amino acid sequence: CASSDTRGSYNEQFF.

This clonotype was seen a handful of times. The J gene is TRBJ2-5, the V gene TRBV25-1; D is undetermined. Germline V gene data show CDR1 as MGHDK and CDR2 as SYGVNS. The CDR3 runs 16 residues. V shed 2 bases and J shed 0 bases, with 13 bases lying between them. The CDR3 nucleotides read TGTGCCAGCAGTGAAAACAAAAACAGTTACCAAGAGACCCAGTACTTC. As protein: CASSENKNSYQETQYF.

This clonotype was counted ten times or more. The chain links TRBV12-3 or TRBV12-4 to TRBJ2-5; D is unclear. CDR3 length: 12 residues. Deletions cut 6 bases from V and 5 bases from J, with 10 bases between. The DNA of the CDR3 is TGTGCCAGCAGCCCGATAGGGGAGACCCAGTACTTC. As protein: CASSPIGETQYF.

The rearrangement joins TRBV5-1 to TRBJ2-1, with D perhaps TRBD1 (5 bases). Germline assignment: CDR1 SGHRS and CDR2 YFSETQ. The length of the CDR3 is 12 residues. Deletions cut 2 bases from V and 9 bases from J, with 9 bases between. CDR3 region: CASSFQGPEQFF. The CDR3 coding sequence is TGCGCCAGCAGCTTCCAGGGTCCTGAGCAGTTCTTC.

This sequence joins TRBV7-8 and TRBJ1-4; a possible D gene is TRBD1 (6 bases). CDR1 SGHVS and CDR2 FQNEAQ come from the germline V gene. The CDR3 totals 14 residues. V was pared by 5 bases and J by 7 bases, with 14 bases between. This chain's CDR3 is CASSQQGWGEKLFF. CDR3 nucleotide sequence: TGTGCCAGCAGCCAACAGGGCTGGGGTGAAAAACTGTTTTTT. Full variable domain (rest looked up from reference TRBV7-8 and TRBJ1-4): GAGVSQSPRYKVAKRGQDVALRCDPISGHVSLFWYQQALGQGPEFLTYFQNEAQLDKSGLPSDRFFAERPEGSVSTLKIQRTQQEDSAVYLCASSQQGWGEKLFFGSGTQLSVL.

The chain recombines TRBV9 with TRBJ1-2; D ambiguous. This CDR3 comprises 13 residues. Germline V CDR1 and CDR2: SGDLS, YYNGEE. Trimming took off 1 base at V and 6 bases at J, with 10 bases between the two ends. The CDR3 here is CASSVRGWNGYTF. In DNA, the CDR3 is TGTGCCAGCAGCGTACGGGGTTGGAATGGCTACACCTTC.

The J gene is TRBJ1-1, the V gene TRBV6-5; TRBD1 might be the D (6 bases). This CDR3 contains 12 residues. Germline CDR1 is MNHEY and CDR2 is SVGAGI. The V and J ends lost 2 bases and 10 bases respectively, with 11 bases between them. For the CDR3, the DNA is TGTGCCAGCAGTTACATCGGGGGCGTAGCTTTCTTT. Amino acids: CASSYIGGVAFF.

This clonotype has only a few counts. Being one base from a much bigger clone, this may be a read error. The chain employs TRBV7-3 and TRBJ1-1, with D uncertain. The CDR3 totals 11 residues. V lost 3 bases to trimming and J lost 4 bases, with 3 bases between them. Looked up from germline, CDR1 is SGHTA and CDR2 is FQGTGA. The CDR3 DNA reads TGTGCCAGCAGCTTTCCCACTGAAGCTTTCTTT. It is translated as CASSFPTEAFF.

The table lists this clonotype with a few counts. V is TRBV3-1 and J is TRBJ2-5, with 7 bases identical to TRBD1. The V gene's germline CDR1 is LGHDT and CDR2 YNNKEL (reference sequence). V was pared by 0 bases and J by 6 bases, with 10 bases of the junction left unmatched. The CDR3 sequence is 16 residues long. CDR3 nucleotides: TGTGCCAGCAGCCAAGATTGGCAGGGGGTCGCCCAGACCCAGTACTTC. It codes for CASSQDWQGVAQTQYF.

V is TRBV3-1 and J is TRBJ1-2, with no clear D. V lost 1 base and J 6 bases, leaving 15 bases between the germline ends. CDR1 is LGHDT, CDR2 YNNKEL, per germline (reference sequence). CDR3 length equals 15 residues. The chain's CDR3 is CASSQGARSGDGYTF. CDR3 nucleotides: TGTGCCAGCAGCCAAGGTGCCCGCAGCGGCGATGGCTACACCTTC.

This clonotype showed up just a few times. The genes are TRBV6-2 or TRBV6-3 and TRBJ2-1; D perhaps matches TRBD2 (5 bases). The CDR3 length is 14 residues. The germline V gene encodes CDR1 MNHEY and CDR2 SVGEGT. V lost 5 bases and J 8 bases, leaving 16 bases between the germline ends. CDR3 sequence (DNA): TGTGCCAGCAGTAAAAGTGCGGGTGGGGATGAGCAGTTCTTC. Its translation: CASSKSAGGDEQFF.

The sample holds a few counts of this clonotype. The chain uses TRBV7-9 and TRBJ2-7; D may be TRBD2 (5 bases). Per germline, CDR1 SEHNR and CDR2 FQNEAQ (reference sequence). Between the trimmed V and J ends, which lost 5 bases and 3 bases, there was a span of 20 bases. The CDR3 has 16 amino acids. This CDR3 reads CASSPFGEGLHYEQYF. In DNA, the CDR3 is TGTGCCAGCAGCCCGTTCGGAGAGGGTCTACACTACGAGCAGTACTTC.

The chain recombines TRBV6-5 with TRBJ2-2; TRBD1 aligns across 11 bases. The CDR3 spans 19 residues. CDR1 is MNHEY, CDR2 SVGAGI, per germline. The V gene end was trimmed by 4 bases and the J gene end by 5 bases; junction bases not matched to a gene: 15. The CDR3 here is CASSSRDRGFSRVTGELFF. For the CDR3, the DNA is TGTGCCAGCAGTTCCCGGGACAGGGGGTTTTCTAGGGTGACCGGGGAGCTGTTTTTT.

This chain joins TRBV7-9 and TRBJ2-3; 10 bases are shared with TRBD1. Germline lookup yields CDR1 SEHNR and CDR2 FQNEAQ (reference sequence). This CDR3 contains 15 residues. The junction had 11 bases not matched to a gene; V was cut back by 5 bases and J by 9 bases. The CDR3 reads CASSPGQGRRLTQYF. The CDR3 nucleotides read TGTGCCAGCAGCCCGGGACAGGGGAGAAGATTGACGCAGTATTTT.

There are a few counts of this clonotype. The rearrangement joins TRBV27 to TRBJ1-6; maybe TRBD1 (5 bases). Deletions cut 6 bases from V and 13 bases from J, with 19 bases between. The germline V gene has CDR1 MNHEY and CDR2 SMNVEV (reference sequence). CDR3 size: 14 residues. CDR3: CASSLRGVEWPLHF. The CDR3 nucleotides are TGTGCCAGCAGCTTACGGGGGGTTGAGTGGCCCCTCCACTTT.

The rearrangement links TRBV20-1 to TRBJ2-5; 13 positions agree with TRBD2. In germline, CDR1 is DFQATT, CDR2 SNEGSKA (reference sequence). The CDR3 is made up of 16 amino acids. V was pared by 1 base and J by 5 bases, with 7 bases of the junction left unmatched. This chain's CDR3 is CSARGDQGLAGETQYF. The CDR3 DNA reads TGCAGTGCTAGAGGGGATCAGGGACTAGCGGGGGAGACCCAGTACTTC.

The CDR3 DNA follows: TGTGCCAGCAGCGAGCAAAAGGGACACTCCTACAATGAGCAGTTCTTC. This sequence encodes CASSEQKGHSYNEQFF. This chain links TRBV5-4 with TRBJ2-1; possibly TRBD1 for D (6 bases). Per germline, CDR1 SGHNT and CDR2 YYREEE (reference sequence). This CDR3 region has 16 residues. The germline V and J ends were trimmed by 4 bases and 0 bases, with 14 bases remaining between them.

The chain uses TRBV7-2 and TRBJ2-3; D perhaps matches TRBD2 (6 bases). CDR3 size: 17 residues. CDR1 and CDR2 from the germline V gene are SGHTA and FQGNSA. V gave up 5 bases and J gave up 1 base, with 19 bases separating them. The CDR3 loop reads CASSPEVDPGGTDTQYF. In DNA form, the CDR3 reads TGTGCCAGCAGCCCGGAAGTGGATCCGGGGGGCACAGATACGCAGTATTTT.

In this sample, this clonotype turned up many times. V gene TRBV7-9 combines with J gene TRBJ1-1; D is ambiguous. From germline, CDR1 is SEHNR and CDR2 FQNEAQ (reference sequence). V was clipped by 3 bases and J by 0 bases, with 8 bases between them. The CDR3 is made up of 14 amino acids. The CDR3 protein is CASSFWALNTEAFF. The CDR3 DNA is TGTGCCAGCAGCTTTTGGGCCTTGAACACTGAAGCTTTCTTT. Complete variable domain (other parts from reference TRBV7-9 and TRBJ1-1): DTGVSQNPRHKITKRGQNVTFRCDPISEHNRLYWYRQTLGQGPEFLTYFQNEAQLEKSRLLSDRFSAERPKGSFSTLEIQRTEQGDSAMYLCASSFWALNTEAFFGQGTRLTVV.

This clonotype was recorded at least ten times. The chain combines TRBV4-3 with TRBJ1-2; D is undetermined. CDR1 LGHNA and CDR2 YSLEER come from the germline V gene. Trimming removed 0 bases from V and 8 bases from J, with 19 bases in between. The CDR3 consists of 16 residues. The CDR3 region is CASSQEVLGTAWGYTF. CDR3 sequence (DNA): TGCGCCAGCAGCCAAGAGGTATTGGGAACGGCCTGGGGCTACACCTTC.